This T cell receptor beta chain was documented in a study of blood T cell repertoires in COVID-19. Original analysis: Reference gene primer amplification in the assay estimated nucleated cell counts. Only in-frame clones appear in the TCRdb table, and some are missing; sequencing was by immunoSEQ multiplex PCR. V and J calls and clone size are those listed in that table; D and trimming were worked out from the DNA. The sample lists 250,000 to 350,000 clones; roughly 86% were seen once. This CDR3 has 14 amino acids. Germline CDR1 LNHDA, CDR2 SQIVND (reference sequence). V was trimmed by 1 base and J by 3 bases, leaving 8 bases between them.

The specimen was PBMCs or T cells enriched from blood (not recorded which). The chain has TRBV19 and TRBJ2-3, with D possibly TRBD1 on 6 matching bases. The source of this sequence is a woman aged 25 to 45 who had recovered from COVID-19. This CDR3 is CASSIGGRTDTQYF. CDR3 nucleotide sequence: TGTGCCAGTAGTATAGGGGGGCGAACAGATACGCAGTATTTT.